This T cell receptor beta chain is drawn from a study of T cell repertoires and Cas9 in healthy adults. Sequenced by immunoSEQ multiplex PCR; TCRdb stores in-frame clones only, minus some. The sample has more than 13,000 clones, roughly nine tenths seen once. Trimming at V came to 4 bases and at J to 0 bases, leaving 6 bases not matched to a gene. Germline assignment: CDR1 SGHVS and CDR2 FQNEAQ. The CDR3 has 17 amino acids. The specimen was Tregs (CD4+, CD25+, CD127-, CD137-, CD154-) from PBMCs; culture status not recorded. This clonotype was sampled from a human donor in good health. The chain recombines TRBV7-8 with TRBJ2-5; 12 nucleotides match TRBD2. The CDR3 coding sequence is TGTGCCAGCAGCTCCGGACTAGCGGGGTACGACCAAGAGACCCAGTACTTC. It specifies CASSSGLAGYDQETQYF.